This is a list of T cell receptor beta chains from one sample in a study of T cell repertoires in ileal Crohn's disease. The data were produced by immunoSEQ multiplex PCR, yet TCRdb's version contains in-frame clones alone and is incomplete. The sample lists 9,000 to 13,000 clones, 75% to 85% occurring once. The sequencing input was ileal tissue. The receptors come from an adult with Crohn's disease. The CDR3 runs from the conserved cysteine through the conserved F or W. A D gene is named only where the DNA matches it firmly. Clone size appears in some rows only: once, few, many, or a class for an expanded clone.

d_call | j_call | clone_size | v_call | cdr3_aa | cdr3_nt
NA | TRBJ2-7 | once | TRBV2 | CASSEQGGPGTEYF | TGTGCCAGCAGTGAACAGGGGGGCCCAGGGACCGAGTACTTC
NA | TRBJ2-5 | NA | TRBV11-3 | CASSSSGETQYF | TGTGCCAGCAGCTCAAGCGGGGAGACCCAGTACTTC
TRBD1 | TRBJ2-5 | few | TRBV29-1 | CSVQGPEETQYF | TGCAGCGTACAGGGGCCAGAGGAGACCCAGTACTTC
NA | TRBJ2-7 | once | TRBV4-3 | CASSQSDGAYEQYF | TGCGCCAGCAGCCAGTCCGACGGGGCCTACGAGCAGTACTTC
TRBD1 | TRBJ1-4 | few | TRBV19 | CASSTGTAEKLFF | TGTGCCAGTAGTACCGGGACAGCTGAAAAACTGTTTTTT
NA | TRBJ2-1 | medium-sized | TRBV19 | CASSPGVAEQFF | TGTGCCAGTAGTCCCGGGGTAGCGGAGCAGTTCTTC
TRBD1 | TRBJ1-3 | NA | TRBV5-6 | CASSLYRDRLSGNTIYF | TGTGCCAGCAGCCTATACCGGGACAGGCTATCTGGAAACACCATATATTTT
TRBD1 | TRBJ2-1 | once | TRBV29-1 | CSVKVGQGVSSYNEQFF | TGCAGCGTTAAAGTAGGACAGGGGGTAAGCTCCTACAATGAGCAGTTCTTC
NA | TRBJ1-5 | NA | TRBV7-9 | CASSLGGGGQPQHF | TGTGCCAGCAGCTTAGGGGGGGGTGGGCAGCCCCAGCATTTT
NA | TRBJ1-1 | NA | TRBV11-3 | CASSLDGTAPTEAFF | TGTGCCAGCAGCTTAGATGGCACAGCCCCCACTGAAGCTTTCTTT
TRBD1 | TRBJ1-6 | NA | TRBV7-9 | CASSPDRANNSPLHF | TGTGCCAGCAGCCCGGACAGGGCGAATAATTCACCCCTCCACTTT